This T cell receptor (beta chain) was recorded in a study of shared T cell receptors in the human thymus. V trimming: 5 bases; J trimming: 3 bases; junction bases outside the gene matches: 7. The CDR3 spans 15 residues. Looked up from germline, CDR1 is MDHEN and CDR2 is SYDVKM. Clones were sequenced by immunoSEQ multiplex PCR, and TCRdb holds only the in-frame ones, with some missing. The sample shows about 710,000 clones, around 87% of them seen only once. In addition, the sample was reused for a study of human thymus T cells. Per that paper: Congenital heart defects were the reason for the corrective surgery that the donors, healthy Finnish infants, were having. The thymus was resected at corrective cardiac surgery.

Sequencing was done on a sample of thymocytes. This TCR came from a boy under two years old with a congenital heart defect. V is TRBV28 and J is TRBJ2-7, with 10 bases that match TRBD2. In DNA form, the CDR3 reads TGTGCCAGCAGTCGCCAGCGGGAGGGGGTCTACGAGCAGTACTTC. Protein product: CASSRQREGVYEQYF. Variable domain in full (rest from reference TRBV28 and TRBJ2-7): DVKVTQSSRYLVKRTGEKVFLECVQDMDHENMFWYRQDPGLGLRLIYFSYDVKMKEKGDIPEGYSVSREKKERFSLILESASTNQTSMYLCASSRQREGVYEQYFGPGTRLTVT.